This T cell receptor beta chain is drawn from a study of T cells after yellow fever vaccination. Study-wide results and caveats: From the bulk population, abundant clonotypes could contaminate and appear within FACS-sorted repertoires.

Concerning this clonotype itself: Its antigen is unidentified.

TCRdb called the 5' RACE reads again in MiXCR, with one record for every CDR3 protein. The sample contains approximately 550,000 distinct CDR3 sequences, about a fifth of which appear only once. This CDR3 is 12 amino acids long. Germline values: CDR1 SEHNR, CDR2 FQNEAQ (reference sequence). V was pared by 8 bases and J by 4 bases, with 2 bases of the junction left unmatched. The clonotype comes from a man aged 30 to 45 who received the YFV17D yellow fever vaccine. The sample in question was PBMCs, obtained 15 days after the yellow fever booster vaccination. V gene TRBV7-9 combines with J gene TRBJ2-1; TRBD2 agrees at 7 bases. The CDR3 nucleotides are TGTGCCAGCCAGCGGGAATACAATGAGCAGTTCTTC. It translates to CASQREYNEQFF.